One sample yielded the 32 T cell receptor beta chains listed below, sequenced in a study of tumor-infiltrating lymphocytes in primary liver carcinoma. The input was 400 to 500 ng total RNA; TCR beta cDNA was made from it with a constant-region primer. Libraries covering TCR beta were generated through three nested multiplex PCR rounds (using a slightly modified ARM-PCR). Use of TRBV1-TRBV30 forward primers with a C-beta reverse primer characterized the first two PCR rounds, which lasted 10 cycles each. TCRdb ran MiXCR on the multiplex PCR reads and lists one entry per CDR3 protein. The sample holds 60,000 or so distinct CDR3 sequences, 70% to 85% seen once. From roughly 18-30 mg of unsorted bulk tissue, DNA and RNA were co-extracted together. The specimen was liver tumor tissue from sampling region 2. Sample subset: tumor region T2, inferior pole. These receptors were collected from a man aged 40-49 years with primary liver carcinoma and hepatitis B virus infection.

This clonotype has more than one count but fewer than ten. A read error may produce the germline difference seen at one junction end. The chain has TRBV6-6 and TRBJ2-3, with 7 positions matching TRBD2. This CDR3 is 14 amino acids long. CDR1 is MNHNY, CDR2 SVGAGI, per germline (reference sequence). The CDR3 sequence is CASGYSGNTGTQYF. The CDR3 DNA follows: TGTGCCAGCGGATACAGCGGGAATACAGGTACGCAGTATTTT.

A note on this clonotype: The junction departs from the called germline gene at one end, perhaps through a read error. This chain links TRBV7-9 with TRBJ1-2, with D hard to call. CDR1 and CDR2 from the germline V gene are SEHNR and FQNEAQ (reference sequence). The CDR3 runs to 16 residues. This CDR3 reads CASSPECRLSQYGYNF. The CDR3 DNA follows: TGTGCCAGCAGCCCTGAGTGCAGGCTGTCCCAGTATGGCTACAACTTC.

V gene TRBV11-3 combines with J gene TRBJ2-3; D remains ambiguous. The J call is doubtful: the DNA matches TRBJ1-5 better. This CDR3 spans 16 amino acids. Germline CDR1 is SGHNT and CDR2 is YENEEA. The CDR3 region is CASSPGLAGTKDKQHF. CDR3 coding DNA: TGTGCCAGCAGCCCTGGACTAGCGGGAACCAAGGATAAGCAGCATTTT.

This clonotype has a single count. A read error may account for a junction end that differs from germline. The chain's CDR3 is CASSLSSPLTFGCTF. CDR3 nucleotide sequence: TGTGCTAGCAGCTTAAGTTCCCCATTGACCTTTGGCTGCACCTTC. The J gene is TRBJ1-2, the V gene TRBV7-8; no reliable D call. This CDR3 spans 15 amino acids. The germline gives CDR1 SGHVS, CDR2 FQNEAQ.

This clonotype was observed at least ten times. The chain has TRBV6-2 or TRBV6-3 and TRBJ2-1; D unresolved. Trimming removed 2 bases from V and 3 bases from J, with 11 bases in between. CDR3 length: 15 residues. Germline V lookup: CDR1 MNHEY, CDR2 SVGEGT. The CDR3 here is CASSYRSVFYNEQFF. The CDR3 DNA is TGTGCCAGCAGTTACAGGAGTGTGTTCTACAATGAGCAGTTCTTC.

Regarding this clonotype: At one boundary the junction diverges from the germline segment, which might be a read error. V usage is TRBV5-1 and J usage is TRBJ2-1; a possible D gene is TRBD2 (6 bases). CDR1 SGHRS and CDR2 YFSETQ come from the germline V gene. This CDR3 comprises 13 residues. CDR3 in DNA: TGCCCCAGCAGCTTCGGGGCGGGACCTAAGCAGTTCTTT. The encoded protein is CPSSFGAGPKQFF. Full variable domain (rest looked up from reference TRBV5-1 and TRBJ2-1): KAGVTQTPRYLIKTRGQQVTLSCSPISGHRSVSWYQQTPGQGLQFLFEYFSETQRNKGNFPGRFSGRQFSNSRSEMNVSTLELGDSALYLCPSSFGAGPKQFFGPGTRLTVL.

The V gene is TRBV14, the J gene TRBJ2-1; 7 bases align to TRBD2. V lost 7 bases, J lost 4 bases, and 19 bases stayed unmatched. The CDR3 spans 18 residues. In germline, CDR1 is SGHDN, CDR2 FVKESK. The CDR3 bases are TGTGCCAGCAACCCCCCCCTAATTGGGGGAGGGAGATACAATGAGCAGTTCTTC. It yields the protein CASNPPLIGGGRYNEQFF. Looking up the rest from reference TRBV14 and TRBJ2-1 gives the full variable domain: EAGVTQFPSHSVIEKGQTVTLRCDPISGHDNLYWYRRVMGKEIKFLLHFVKESKQDESGMPNNRFLAERTGGTYSTLKVQPAELEDSGVYFCASNPPLIGGGRYNEQFFGPGTRLTVL.

The genes are TRBV14 and TRBJ2-5, with a weak D call TRBD2 (5 bases). The length of the CDR3 is 14 residues. V was pared by 2 bases and J by 5 bases, with 12 bases between. CDR1 is SGHDN and CDR2 is FVKESK in the germline V gene. The DNA for the CDR3 is TGTGCCAGCAGCCAATTATGGACTCAGGAGACCCAGTACTTC. This codes for CASSQLWTQETQYF.

Notes on this clonotype: An end of the junction does not agree with germline; a read error may underlie this. The chain recombines TRBV11-2 with TRBJ2-7, with 7 bases aligning to TRBD2. The CDR3 consists of 13 residues. Germline V gene data show CDR1 as SGHAT and CDR2 as FQNNGV. The CDR3 here is CASNLPSGYEHYF. In nucleotides, the CDR3 is TGTGCCAGCAACCTTCCTAGCGGATACGAGCACTACTTC.

About this clonotype: This may come from a read error, since a much larger clone is one base off. The chain links TRBV14 to TRBJ2-6, with D unresolved. The V gene lost 6 bases and the J gene lost 7 bases, with 10 bases spanning the gap. In germline, CDR1 is SGHDN, CDR2 FVKESK. The CDR3 covers 13 residues. The CDR3 DNA reads TGTGCCAGCAGTCTGAGTGGAGCCAACGTCCTGACTTTC. The encoded protein is CASSLSGANVLTF.

Details on this clonotype: Sequence at one end of the junction differs from germline and may be a read error. The rearrangement joins TRBV6-5 to TRBJ2-7; 9 nucleotides align to TRBD1. The germline V gene encodes CDR1 MNHEY and CDR2 SVGAGI. CDR3 length: 17 amino acids. DNA of the CDR3: TGTGCCAGCAGTTACTCGATACCGACAGGGGGTTCGTACGAACAGTACTTC. Amino acid sequence: CASSYSIPTGGSYEQYF.

Turning to this clonotype: No conserved phenylalanine or tryptophan ends this CDR3, so it is likely a read error. The chain links TRBV12-3 or TRBV12-4 to TRBJ2-7; 7 nucleotides match TRBD1. The CDR3 consists of 15 residues. DNA for the CDR3: TGTGCCAGCAGTATGGGGACAGAGGGGTCCTACGGGCAGTACATC. This encodes CASSMGTEGSYGQYI.

Concerning this clonotype itself: Germline is not matched at one junction end, which may reflect a read error. V is TRBV5-1 and J is TRBJ2-3; TRBD2 matches 9 bases. The CDR3 consists of 16 residues. CDR1 and CDR2 (germline): SGHRS, YFSETQ. In DNA, the CDR3 is TGCGTCAGCAGCTCCCTAGTAGCGGGAGCCACAGATACGCATTATTTT. This codes for CVSSSLVAGATDTHYF.

Comments on this clonotype: Being one base from a much bigger clone, this may be a read error. The chain is built from TRBV4-3 and TRBJ1-1, with a possible D match to TRBD1 (5 bases). CDR3 length: 15 amino acids. Germline CDR1 and CDR2: LGHNA and YSLEER. CDR3 sequence: CASSQANRKNTETFF. For the CDR3, the DNA is TGCGCCAGCAGCCAAGCGAACAGGAAGAACACTGAAACTTTCTTT.

This chain connects TRBV25-1 to TRBJ2-1; 7 bases are a match to TRBD2. Germline V gene sequence: CDR1 MGHDK, CDR2 SYGVNS. J was trimmed by 7 bases and V by 2 bases; bases with no gene match: 14. This CDR3 comprises 17 residues. DNA of the CDR3: TGTGCCAGCAGTGAAACTATTTGGACTAGTGTAATAAATGAGCAGTTCTTC. It specifies CASSETIWTSVINEQFF.

Concerning this clonotype: The CDR3 ends on some other residue instead of the conserved phenylalanine or tryptophan, so this is likely a read error. The V and J genes are TRBV4-1 and TRBJ1-2; the D gene is possibly TRBD1 (6 bases). The germline CDR1 and CDR2 sequences are MGHRA and YSYEKL. This CDR3 comprises 14 residues. This CDR3 is CVSSQGDRNYGYTI. The DNA for the CDR3 is TGCGTCAGCAGCCAAGGTGACAGGAACTATGGCTACACCATC.

The chain recombines TRBV4-2 with TRBJ2-7; 11 bases align to TRBD2. Germline lookup yields CDR1 LGHNA and CDR2 YNFKEQ. This CDR3 has 18 amino acids. Losses at the gene ends were 6 bases for V and 7 bases for J; bases not matched to a gene: 20. In nucleotides, the CDR3 is TGTGCCAGCAGTGGAAAATCGGGAGTAGCGGGAGGGCCACATGAGCAGTACTTC. This gives the protein CASSGKSGVAGGPHEQYF.

V is TRBV6-1 and J is TRBJ2-7, with 10 positions matching TRBD2. The CDR3 has 16 amino acids. J lost 4 bases, V lost 1 base, and 7 bases had no gene match. Germline CDR1 and CDR2: MNHNS and SASEGT. DNA for the CDR3: TGTGCCAGCAGTGAAGTACGAACTAGCGGGAAGTACGAGCAGTACTTC. Protein product: CASSEVRTSGKYEQYF.

This clonotype came up once. An end of the junction does not agree with germline; a read error may underlie this. The J gene is TRBJ2-7, the V gene TRBV6-5; TRBD1 might be the D (5 bases). This CDR3 spans 16 amino acids. From germline, CDR1 is MNHEY and CDR2 SVGAGI. The CDR3 nucleotides are TGTGCCAGCAGGCCCGTACAGGCAGCATCCTTTTACGATCAGTATTTC. Protein sequence: CASRPVQAASFYDQYF.

For this clonotype: Given a much more abundant clone one base away, this may be a read error. V and J are TRBV5-1 and TRBJ2-3; D possibly corresponds to TRBD2 (5 bases). V was shortened by 0 bases and J by 3 bases, with 14 bases between the two germline ends. Germline loops: CDR1 SGHRS, CDR2 YFSETQ. The CDR3 covers 16 residues. Written as DNA, the CDR3 is TGCGCCAGCAGCTTGGTTGGCGGTACTAGGACAGATACGCAGTATTTT. Encoded protein: CASSLVGGTRTDTQYF.

The rearrangement uses TRBV4-2 and TRBJ2-6; D is undetermined. This CDR3 comprises 17 residues. Per the germline V gene, CDR1 is LGHNA and CDR2 is YNFKEQ. Trimming cost V 4 bases and J 0 bases, with 13 bases left between them. DNA for the CDR3: TGTGCCAGCAGCCGTCAAACAGATGGCTCTGGGGCCAACGTCCTGACTTTC. This encodes CASSRQTDGSGANVLTF.

Note on this clonotype: One end of the junction does not line up with germline, which may come from a read error. The chain joins TRBV11-2 to TRBJ2-7; a weak D match, TRBD1 (5 bases). The CDR3 runs to 14 residues. Per germline, CDR1 SGHAT and CDR2 FQNNGV. Here the CDR3 reads CASSSRTRGYEQYF. DNA of the CDR3: TGTGCCAGCAGCTCTCGGACAAGGGGCTATGAGCAATACTTC. The whole variable domain, filled in from reference TRBV11-2 and TRBJ2-7, reads EAGVAQSPRYKIIEKRQSVAFWCNPISGHATLYWYQQILGQGPKLLIQFQNNGVVDDSQLPKDRFSAERLKGVDSTLKIQPAKLEDSAVYLCASSSRTRGYEQYFGPGTRLTVT.

As regards this clonotype: Since a much larger clone is just one base distant, this may be a read error. The chain links TRBV5-1 to TRBJ1-4, with 8 bases fitting TRBD1. CDR1 and CDR2 (germline): SGHRS, YFSETQ. This CDR3 contains 14 residues. The CDR3 DNA sequence: TGCGCCAGCAGCATCGGACAGGGAAATGAAATACTGTTTTTT. Translating gives CASSIGQGNEILFF.

This clonotype was counted a few times. The chain combines TRBV7-2 with TRBJ2-7, with unresolved D. The CDR3 loop spans 15 amino acids. V shed 6 bases and J shed 3 bases, with 18 bases lying between them. Per the germline V gene, CDR1 is SGHTA and CDR2 is FQGNSA. As DNA, the CDR3 is TGTGCCAGCAGTAACGGACCCAAACTGATCTACGAGCAGTACTTC. Translated: CASSNGPKLIYEQYF. Looking up the rest from reference TRBV7-2 and TRBJ2-7 gives the full variable domain: GAGVSQSPSNKVTEKGKDVELRCDPISGHTALYWYRQSLGQGLEFLIYFQGNSAPDKSGLPSDRFSAERTGGSVSTLTIQRTQQEDSAVYLCASSNGPKLIYEQYFGPGTRLTVT.

This clonotype was counted once. This chain joins TRBV6-2 or TRBV6-3 and TRBJ2-7; 7 nucleotides agree with TRBD2. V was pared by 4 bases and J by 9 bases, with 12 bases of the junction left unmatched. Germline V gives CDR1 MNHEY, CDR2 SVGEGT. The CDR3 totals 14 residues. In DNA, the CDR3 is TGTGCCAGCAGTTTTCGACTAGCTAGTGCGGGGCAGTACTTC. Protein: CASSFRLASAGQYF.

This clonotype was found a few times. This chain links TRBV4-1 with TRBJ2-5, with 11 positions matching TRBD2. After removal of 2 bases from V and 4 bases from J, the junction contained 6 bases not matched to a gene. Germline assignment: CDR1 MGHRA and CDR2 YSYEKL. The CDR3 is 16 residues long. CDR3 sequence reads: CASSQNPGLAGETQYF. The CDR3 coding sequence is TGCGCCAGCAGCCAAAATCCAGGACTAGCGGGAGAGACCCAGTACTTC.

The table lists this clonotype with many counts. The CDR3 DNA sequence: TGCGCCAGCAGTGAGTTACAGGGACTAGCTAGCACAGATACGCAGTATTTT. Protein sequence: CASSELQGLASTDTQYF. This chain links TRBV10-2 with TRBJ2-3; 9 bases match TRBD2. The CDR3 contains 17 residues. Trimming cost V 1 base and J 0 bases; bases outside gene matches: 5. CDR1 is WSHSY, CDR2 SAAADI, per germline.

The chain recombines TRBV29-1 with TRBJ2-2, with D maybe TRBD2 (6 bases). Germline V lookup: CDR1 SQVTM, CDR2 ANQGSEA. V lost 2 bases, J lost 13 bases, and 17 bases lay in between. CDR3 size: 13 residues. The DNA of the CDR3 is TGCAGCGTTGAAAGGCAGTACACCGGGAGGCTGTTTTTT. Translation gives CSVERQYTGRLFF.

This clonotype came up once. The chain links TRBV20-1 to TRBJ1-6; D not resolved. Trimming cost V 3 bases and J 4 bases, with 13 bases left between them. The CDR3 is 15 residues long. The V gene's germline CDR1 is DFQATT and CDR2 SNEGSKA (reference sequence). The CDR3 here is CSARGKGNYNSPLHF. DNA of the CDR3: TGCAGTGCTAGGGGGAAGGGCAATTATAATTCACCCCTCCACTTT.

Comments on this clonotype: A much larger clone lies one base from this, so it may be a read error. The rearrangement joins TRBV5-6 to TRBJ1-1; D remains ambiguous. CDR3 size: 14 residues. In germline, CDR1 is SGHDT, CDR2 YYEEEE. CDR3 in DNA: TGTGTCAGCAGCTTTAGACCAGCCGGTGAGGCAGCTTTCTTT. Amino acids: CVSSFRPAGEAAFF.

A note on this clonotype: A much larger clone is a single base away; this may be a read error. The CDR3 DNA reads TGTGTCAGTAGTATCACTCCTGTCGGGACCAGGTACAATGAGCAGTTCTTC. As protein: CVSSITPVGTRYNEQFF. The chain combines TRBV19 with TRBJ2-1, with D perhaps TRBD1 or TRBD2 (5 bases each). CDR1 and CDR2 (germline): LNHDA, SQIVND (reference sequence). The CDR3 extends over 17 amino acids. Filled out from reference TRBV19 and TRBJ2-1, the complete variable domain reads DGGITQSPKYLFRKEGQNVTLSCEQNLNHDAMYWYRQDPGQGLRLIYYSQIVNDFQKGDIAEGYSVSREKKESFPLTVTSAQKNPTAFYLCVSSITPVGTRYNEQFFGPGTRLTVL.

For this clonotype: Its ends do not fully match the called genes, so a read error is possible. The chain joins TRBV11-2 to TRBJ2-5; the match to TRBD2 covers 8 bases. The CDR3 has 16 residues. CDR1 and CDR2 from the germline V gene are SGHAT and FQNNGV. The CDR3 DNA reads as TGTACCAGCAACCAAGCTCCTGGCGGGGGGAAAGGGACCCAGTACTTC. Encoded protein: CTSNQAPGGGKGTQYF.